The clone carrying this T cell receptor beta chain was seen only a few times. Its specificity is not known. The trim removed 5 bases at V and 4 bases at J, leaving 9 bases unmatched. The CDR3 contains 16 residues. Germline-derived CDR1 and CDR2 are MDHEN and SYDVKM. Naive CD8 T cells were sorted as CD8+CD4-CCR7+CD45RA+. The sample belongs to a study of molecular identifiers for immune sequencing clone quantification. Overall study: RNA, taken in replicates from 20,000 or 100,000 naive CD8 cells, was split five ways, with four sequenced. Study outcomes and limitations: Whereas naive cells kept under 1% of molecules in clones above 20 RNA copies, such clones held over 99% in effectors.

Methods described previously, with TCR primers listed, were used for bulk TCR libraries. TCRdb re-called the PCR reads with MiXCR, one entry per CDR3 protein. The sample shows approximately 670,000 distinct CDR3 sequences, just under 20% of them seen only once. The gene calls are TRBV28 and TRBJ2-4; 9 positions agree with TRBD1. The specimen was naive CD8+ T cells from blood, with Jurkat cell RNA spiked in. Noted subset: FACS-sorted CD8+CD4-CCR7+CD45RA+ naive T cells. This receptor was identified in a human donor in good health. Some libraries in this study had Jurkat cell RNA spiked in. CDR3 protein: CASSRLRDRDKNIQYF. CDR3 coding DNA: TGTGCCAGCAGTAGGCTCCGGGACAGGGATAAAAACATTCAGTACTTC.